This T cell receptor (beta chain) was identified during a study of blood T cells in healthy people across ages. Study-level points and caveats: Investigators viewed diversity estimates from one million T cells as underestimates, the study reported.

About this clonotype itself: What it recognizes is unknown.

The use of a sample-barcoded 5' primer and a J-beta primer mix characterized a second PCR of about 7 to 12 cycles. TCRdb reprocessed the 5' RACE reads with MiXCR, giving one entry per CDR3 protein. The sample has about 1 million distinct CDR3 sequences; around 27% are singletons. Unmatched junction bases numbered 6, after V lost 0 bases and J lost 5 bases. This CDR3 has 17 residues. The germline gives CDR1 LGHNA, CDR2 YSLEER. This sample was shared with a second study, whose subject was T cells of mothers and their children. That paper states: The people who donated were a few healthy Caucasian mothers and their six children.

The sample taken for sequencing was blood. The genes are TRBV4-3 and TRBJ2-2; 10 nucleotides match TRBD2. The TCR sequence derives from a girl aged 2 to 9 in good health. The DNA of the CDR3 is TGCGCCAGCAGCCAAGATAACAGCGGGGGGGTTACCGGGGAGCTGTTTTTT. It yields the protein CASSQDNSGGVTGELFF.